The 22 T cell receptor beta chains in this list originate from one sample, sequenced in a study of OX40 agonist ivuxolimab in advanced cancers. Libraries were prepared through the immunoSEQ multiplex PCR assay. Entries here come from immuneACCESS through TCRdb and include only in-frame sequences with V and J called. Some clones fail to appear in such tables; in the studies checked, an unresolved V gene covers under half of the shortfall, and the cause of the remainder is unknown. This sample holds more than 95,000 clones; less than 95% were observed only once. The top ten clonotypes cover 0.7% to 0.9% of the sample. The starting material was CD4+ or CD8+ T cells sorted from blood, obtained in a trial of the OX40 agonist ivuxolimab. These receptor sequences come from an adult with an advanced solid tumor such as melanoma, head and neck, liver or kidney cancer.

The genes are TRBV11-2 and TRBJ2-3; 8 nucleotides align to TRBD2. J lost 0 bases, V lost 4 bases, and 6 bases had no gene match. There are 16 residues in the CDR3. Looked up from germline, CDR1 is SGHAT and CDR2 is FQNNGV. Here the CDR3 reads CASSSVRGGSTDTQYF. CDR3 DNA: TGTGCCAGCAGCTCCGTGCGCGGGGGGAGCACAGATACGCAGTATTTT.

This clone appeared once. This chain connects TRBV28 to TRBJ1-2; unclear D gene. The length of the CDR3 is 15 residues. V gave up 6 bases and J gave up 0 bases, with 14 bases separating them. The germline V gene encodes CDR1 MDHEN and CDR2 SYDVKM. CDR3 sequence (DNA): TGTGCCAGCAGCTTCCGACGGTCTGCTAACTATGGCTACACCTTC. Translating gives CASSFRRSANYGYTF.

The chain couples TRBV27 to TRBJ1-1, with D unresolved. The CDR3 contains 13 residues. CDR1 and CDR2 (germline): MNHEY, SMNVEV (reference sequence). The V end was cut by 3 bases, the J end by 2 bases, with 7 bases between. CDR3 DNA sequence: TGTGCCAGCAGTTTTAATTTAAACACTGAAGCTTTCTTT. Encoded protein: CASSFNLNTEAFF.

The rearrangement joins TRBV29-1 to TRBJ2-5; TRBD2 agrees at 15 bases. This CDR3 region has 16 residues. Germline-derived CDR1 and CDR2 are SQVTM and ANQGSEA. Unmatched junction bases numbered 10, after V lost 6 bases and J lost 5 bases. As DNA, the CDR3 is TGCAGCGTCGGAGGACTAGCGGGAGGGCCTTGGGAGACCCAGTACTTC. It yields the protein CSVGGLAGGPWETQYF.

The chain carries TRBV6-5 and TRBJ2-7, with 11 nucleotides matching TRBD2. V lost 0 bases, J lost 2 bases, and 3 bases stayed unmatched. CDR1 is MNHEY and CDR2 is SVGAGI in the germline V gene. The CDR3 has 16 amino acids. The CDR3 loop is CASSYSTSGVTYEQYF. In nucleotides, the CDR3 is TGTGCCAGCAGTTACTCGACTAGCGGGGTTACCTACGAGCAGTACTTC.

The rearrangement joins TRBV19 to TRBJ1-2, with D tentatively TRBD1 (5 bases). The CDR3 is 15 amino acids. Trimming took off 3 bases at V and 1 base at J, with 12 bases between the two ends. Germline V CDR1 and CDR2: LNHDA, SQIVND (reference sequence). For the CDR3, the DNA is TGTGCCAGTAGTATCACAGGAGTTAATAACTATGGCTACACCTTC. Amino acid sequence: CASSITGVNNYGYTF.

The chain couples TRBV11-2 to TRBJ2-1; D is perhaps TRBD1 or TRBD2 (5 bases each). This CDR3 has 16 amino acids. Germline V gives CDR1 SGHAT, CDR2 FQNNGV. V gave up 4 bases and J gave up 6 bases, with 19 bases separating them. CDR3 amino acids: CASSSPRLGAGNEQFF. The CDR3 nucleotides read TGTGCCAGCAGCTCGCCAAGGCTAGGGGCGGGCAATGAGCAGTTCTTC. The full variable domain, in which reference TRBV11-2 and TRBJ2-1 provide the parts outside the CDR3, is EAGVAQSPRYKIIEKRQSVAFWCNPISGHATLYWYQQILGQGPKLLIQFQNNGVVDDSQLPKDRFSAERLKGVDSTLKIQPAKLEDSAVYLCASSSPRLGAGNEQFFGPGTRLTVL.

In nucleotides, the CDR3 is TGTGCCAGCAGCTTAGGAAAAACTAGCGAGGCTGAAGATACGCAGTATTTT. Protein product: CASSLGKTSEAEDTQYF. The J gene is TRBJ2-3, the V gene TRBV7-9, with 7 bases aligning to TRBD2. Germline trimming cut 1 base from V and 5 bases from J; bases unmatched to any gene: 12. The germline gives CDR1 SEHNR, CDR2 FQNEAQ (reference sequence). This CDR3 contains 17 residues. Using reference TRBV7-9 and TRBJ2-3 for the parts outside the CDR3, the full variable domain is DTGVSQNPRHKITKRGQNVTFRCDPISEHNRLYWYRQTLGQGPEFLTYFQNEAQLEKSRLLSDRFSAERPKGSFSTLEIQRTEQGDSAMYLCASSLGKTSEAEDTQYFGPGTRLTVL.

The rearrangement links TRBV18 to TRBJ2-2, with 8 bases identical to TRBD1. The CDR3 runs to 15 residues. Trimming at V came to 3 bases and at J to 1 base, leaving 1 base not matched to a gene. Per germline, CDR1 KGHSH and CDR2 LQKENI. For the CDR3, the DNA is TGTGCCAGCTCACCCGGGACAGGGAACACCGGGGAGCTGTTTTTT. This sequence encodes CASSPGTGNTGELFF.

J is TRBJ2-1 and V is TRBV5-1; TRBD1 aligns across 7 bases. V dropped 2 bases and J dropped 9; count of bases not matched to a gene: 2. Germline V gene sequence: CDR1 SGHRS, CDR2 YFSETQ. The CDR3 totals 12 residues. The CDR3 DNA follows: TGCGCCAGCAGCTTTGCAGGGGGTGAGCAGTTCTTC. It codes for CASSFAGGEQFF.

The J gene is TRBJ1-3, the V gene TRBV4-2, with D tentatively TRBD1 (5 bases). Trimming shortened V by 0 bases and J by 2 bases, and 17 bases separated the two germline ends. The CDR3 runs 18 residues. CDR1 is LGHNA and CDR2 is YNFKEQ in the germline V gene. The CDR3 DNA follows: TGTGCCAGCAGCCAAGACGGGTCCGGGACTGGGCCTGGAAACACCATATATTTT. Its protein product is CASSQDGSGTGPGNTIYF.

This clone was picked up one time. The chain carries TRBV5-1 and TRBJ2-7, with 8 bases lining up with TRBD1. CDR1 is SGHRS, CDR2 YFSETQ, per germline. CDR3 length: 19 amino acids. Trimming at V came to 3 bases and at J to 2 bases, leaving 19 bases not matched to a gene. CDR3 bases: TGCGCCAGCAGCTCCTCAGCCGGGACAGGACCAAGCCCGGCCTACGAGCAGTACTTC. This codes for CASSSSAGTGPSPAYEQYF. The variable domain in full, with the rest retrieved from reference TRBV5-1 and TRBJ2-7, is KAGVTQTPRYLIKTRGQQVTLSCSPISGHRSVSWYQQTPGQGLQFLFEYFSETQRNKGNFPGRFSGRQFSNSRSEMNVSTLELGDSALYLCASSSSAGTGPSPAYEQYFGPGTRLTVT.

The CDR3 protein is CASSTGGPGNTIYF. DNA of the CDR3: TGCGCCAGCAGCACCGGGGGGCCAGGAAACACCATATATTTT. V usage is TRBV5-1 and J usage is TRBJ1-3; a possible D gene is TRBD1 (6 bases). Germline-derived CDR1 and CDR2 are SGHRS and YFSETQ. This CDR3 has 14 residues. V was pared by 4 bases and J by 4 bases, with 12 bases between.

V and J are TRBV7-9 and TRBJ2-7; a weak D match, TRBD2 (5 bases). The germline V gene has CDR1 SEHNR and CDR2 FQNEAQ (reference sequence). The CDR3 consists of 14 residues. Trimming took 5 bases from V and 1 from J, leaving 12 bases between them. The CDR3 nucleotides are TGTGCCAGCAGCCGAGGGTTTGGGTCCTACGAGCAGTACTTC. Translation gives CASSRGFGSYEQYF.

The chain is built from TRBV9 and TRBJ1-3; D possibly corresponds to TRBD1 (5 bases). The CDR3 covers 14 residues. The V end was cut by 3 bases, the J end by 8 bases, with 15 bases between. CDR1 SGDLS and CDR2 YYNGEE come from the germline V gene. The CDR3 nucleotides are TGTGCCAGCAGCGCCCTGGGGGGGTTGGACACCATATATTTT. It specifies CASSALGGLDTIYF.

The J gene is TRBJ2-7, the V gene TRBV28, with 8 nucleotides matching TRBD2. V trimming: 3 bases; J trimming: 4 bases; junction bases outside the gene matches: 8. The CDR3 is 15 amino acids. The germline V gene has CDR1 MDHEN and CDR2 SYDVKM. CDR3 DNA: TGTGCCAGCAGTTTTCAAGCGAGCGGGAGTTACGAGCAGTACTTC. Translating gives CASSFQASGSYEQYF.

The CDR3 here is CASSPLRQLPEKLFF. In nucleotides, the CDR3 is TGTGCCAGCAGCCCTCTCCGACAGTTGCCGGAAAAACTGTTTTTT. The rearrangement links TRBV7-6 to TRBJ1-4, with a weak D call TRBD1 (5 bases). Trimming took 5 bases from V and 8 from J, leaving 18 bases between them. This CDR3 has 15 amino acids. In germline, CDR1 is SGHVS, CDR2 FNYEAQ.

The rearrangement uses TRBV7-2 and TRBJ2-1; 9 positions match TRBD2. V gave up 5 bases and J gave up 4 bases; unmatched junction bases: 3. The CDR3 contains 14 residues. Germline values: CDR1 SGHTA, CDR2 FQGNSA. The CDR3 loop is CASSILAGYNEQFF. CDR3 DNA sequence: TGTGCCAGCAGCATTCTAGCGGGGTACAATGAGCAGTTCTTC.

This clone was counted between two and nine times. The CDR3 DNA follows: TGTGCCAGCAGCTTGGAGGCAGGGGATAGCTATGGCTACACCTTC. It is translated as CASSLEAGDSYGYTF. V and J are TRBV5-5 and TRBJ1-2; D may be TRBD1 (6 bases). V lost 0 bases to trimming and J lost 4 bases, with 13 bases between them. The CDR3 sequence is 15 residues long. The germline CDR1 and CDR2 sequences are SGHKS and YYEKEE (reference sequence).

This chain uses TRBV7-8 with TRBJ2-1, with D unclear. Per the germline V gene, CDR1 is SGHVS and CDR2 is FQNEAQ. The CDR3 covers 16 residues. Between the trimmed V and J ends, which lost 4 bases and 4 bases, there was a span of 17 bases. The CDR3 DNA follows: TGTGCCAGCAGCTCCCCGGAAGGGCTTACTTACAATGAGCAGTTCTTC. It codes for CASSSPEGLTYNEQFF.

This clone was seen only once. The CDR3 spells CASSQIRSTGELFF. The CDR3 DNA reads TGTGCCAGCAGCCAGATCAGAAGCACCGGGGAGCTGTTTTTT. V gene TRBV14 combines with J gene TRBJ2-2; D is unclear. Trimming cost V 3 bases and J 4 bases, with 9 bases left between them. This CDR3 region has 14 residues. Per the germline V gene, CDR1 is SGHDN and CDR2 is FVKESK.

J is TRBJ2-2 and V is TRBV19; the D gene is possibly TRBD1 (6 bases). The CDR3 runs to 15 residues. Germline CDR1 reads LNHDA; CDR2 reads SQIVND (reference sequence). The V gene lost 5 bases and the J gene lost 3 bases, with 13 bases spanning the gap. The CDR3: CASSHIQGDTGELFF. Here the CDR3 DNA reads TGTGCCAGTAGTCATATACAGGGAGACACCGGGGAGCTGTTTTTT.